The rows below give T cell receptor beta chains drawn from one sample of a study of T cell changes during pregnancy in multiple sclerosis. Generated by immunoSEQ multiplex PCR, the TCRdb table keeps only in-frame clones and is missing some. The table has roughly 99,000 clones, 85% to 95% seen once. Specimen: peripheral blood, collected in the third trimester of pregnancy. The receptors come from a female donor in good health, enrolled as a control in a pregnancy study. The CDR3 runs from the conserved cysteine through the conserved F or W. D genes are given only for firm matches. Size is omitted from some rows. Given values are once, few, many or a class for expanded clones.

V gene: TRBV19
D gene: -
clone size: -
J gene: TRBJ1-2
CDR3 DNA: TGTGCCAGTAGTATAGGCAGGGGCTATGGCTACACCTTC
CDR3 protein: CASSIGRGYGYTF

V gene: TRBV5-5
D gene: TRBD1
clone size: -
J gene: TRBJ2-3
CDR3 DNA: TGTGCCAGCAGCGGGACAATGACAGGGACAGATACGCAGTATTTT
CDR3 protein: CASSGTMTGTDTQYF

V gene: TRBV30
D gene: TRBD1
clone size: -
J gene: TRBJ1-2
CDR3 DNA: TGTGCCTGGAGTGTGCAGGGGGGCTATGGCTACACCTTC
CDR3 protein: CAWSVQGGYGYTF

V gene: TRBV4-1
D gene: -
clone size: -
J gene: TRBJ1-2
CDR3 DNA: TGCGCCAGCAGCCAAGTAGACAGAAGTTACTATGGCTACACCTTC
CDR3 protein: CASSQVDRSYYGYTF

V gene: TRBV14
D gene: -
clone size: -
J gene: TRBJ1-1
CDR3 DNA: TGTGCCAGCAGCCAAGGGCTGTCAGTCACTGAAGCTTTCTTT
CDR3 protein: CASSQGLSVTEAFF

V gene: TRBV27
D gene: -
clone size: once
J gene: TRBJ2-1
CDR3 DNA: TGTGCCAGCAGTCAGGCGAGCTCCTACAATGAGCAGTTCTTC
CDR3 protein: CASSQASSYNEQFF

V gene: TRBV5-1
D gene: -
clone size: -
J gene: TRBJ2-7
CDR3 DNA: TGCGCCAGCAGCTTGGACAATCCGAATATTGACGAGCAGTACTTC
CDR3 protein: CASSLDNPNIDEQYF

V gene: TRBV7-2
D gene: TRBD2
clone size: -
J gene: TRBJ2-1
CDR3 DNA: TGTGCCAGCAGCTTAGCAACCGGGACTACCTTCAATGAGCAGTTCTTC
CDR3 protein: CASSLATGTTFNEQFF

V gene: TRBV30
D gene: -
clone size: once
J gene: TRBJ2-3
CDR3 DNA: TGTGCCTGGAGTCTAGGACAGTCCACAGATACGCAGTATTTT
CDR3 protein: CAWSLGQSTDTQYF

V gene: TRBV7-2
D gene: -
clone size: -
J gene: TRBJ2-5
CDR3 DNA: TGTGCCAGCAGCTTAGGCCCGGGGGAGACCCAGTACTTC
CDR3 protein: CASSLGPGETQYF

V gene: TRBV30
D gene: TRBD2
clone size: -
J gene: TRBJ2-2
CDR3 DNA: TGTGCCTGGCAAGCGGGGGCGAACACCGGGGAGCTGTTTTTT
CDR3 protein: CAWQAGANTGELFF

V gene: TRBV27
D gene: TRBD1
clone size: -
J gene: TRBJ2-1
CDR3 DNA: TGTGCCAGCAGCCCGGGACAGCTTAGCTCCTACAATGAGCAGTTCTTC
CDR3 protein: CASSPGQLSSYNEQFF

V gene: TRBV6-6
D gene: -
clone size: -
J gene: TRBJ2-7
CDR3 DNA: TGTGCCAGCAGTCCCCCAGGGGACTCCTACGAGCAGTACTTC
CDR3 protein: CASSPPGDSYEQYF

V gene: TRBV6-6
D gene: TRBD1
clone size: -
J gene: TRBJ2-7
CDR3 DNA: TGTGCCAGCAGCAGGGACAGATCCTACGAGCAGTACTTC
CDR3 protein: CASSRDRSYEQYF

V gene: TRBV6-1
D gene: TRBD2
clone size: -
J gene: TRBJ2-2
CDR3 DNA: TGTGCCAGCAGTGAAAGGACTAGCGGGGGGCCTATGACCGGGGAGCTGTTTTTT
CDR3 protein: CASSERTSGGPMTGELFF

V gene: TRBV7-9
D gene: -
clone size: -
J gene: TRBJ2-7
CDR3 DNA: TGTGCCAGCAGCTTAAGCACGTCCTACGAGCAGTACTTC
CDR3 protein: CASSLSTSYEQYF

V gene: TRBV30
D gene: TRBD1
clone size: -
J gene: TRBJ2-5
CDR3 DNA: TGTGCCTGGAACAGGGGGCTTGAGACCCAGTACTTC
CDR3 protein: CAWNRGLETQYF

V gene: TRBV6-5
D gene: TRBD2
clone size: -
J gene: TRBJ2-3
CDR3 DNA: TGTGCCAGACCTAGCGGGGGGGGCACAGATACGCAGTATTTT
CDR3 protein: CARPSGGGTDTQYF

V gene: TRBV27
D gene: -
clone size: -
J gene: TRBJ2-2
CDR3 DNA: TGTGCCAGCAGAGAGCTGAACACCGGGGAGCTGTTTTTT
CDR3 protein: CASRELNTGELFF

V gene: TRBV6-4
D gene: -
clone size: few
J gene: TRBJ1-2
CDR3 DNA: TGTGCCAGCAGTGACAGGGGTAATGGCTACACCTTC
CDR3 protein: CASSDRGNGYTF